Sequencing of this T cell receptor (beta chain) was carried out in a study of shared clonotypes between healthy human individuals. Study-level results: A handful of donors showed sharing of around 5.3% of naive CD4 clonotypes. Tissues were not sampled, only blood, and their repertoires likely differ.

Deep was the level used in running the assay. Clones were read by immunoSEQ multiplex PCR, and TCRdb kept only the in-frame ones, dropping some. The sample holds over a million clones, approximately 98% seen once. CDR3 length: 12 amino acids. The V end was cut by 8 bases, the J end by 2 bases, with 12 bases between. CDR1 and CDR2 (germline): GTSNPN, SVGIG (reference sequence). It was into CD45RA+ naive and CD45RA-negative memory subsets that the CD4+ cells were split. Turning to this clone: What it binds is unknown.

Sequenced input: naive CD4+ T cells sorted from blood. Subset here: CD45RA+ positively selected. The rearrangement uses TRBV30 and TRBJ1-2; maybe TRBD1 (5 bases). This receptor was taken from a man younger than 45 in good health. The CDR3 is CAKNKGNYGYTF. The CDR3 DNA follows: TGTGCCAAAAACAAGGGGAACTATGGCTACACCTTC.